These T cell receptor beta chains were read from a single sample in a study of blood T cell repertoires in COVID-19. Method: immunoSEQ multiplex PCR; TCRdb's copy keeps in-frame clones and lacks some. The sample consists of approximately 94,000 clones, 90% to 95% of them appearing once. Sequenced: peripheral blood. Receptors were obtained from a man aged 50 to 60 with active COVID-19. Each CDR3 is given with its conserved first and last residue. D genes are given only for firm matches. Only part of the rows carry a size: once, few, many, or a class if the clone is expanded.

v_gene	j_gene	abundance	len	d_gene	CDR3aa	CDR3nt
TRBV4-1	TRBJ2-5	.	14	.	CASSQGAGQETQYF	TGCGCCAGCAGCCAGGGGGCCGGGCAAGAGACCCAGTACTTC
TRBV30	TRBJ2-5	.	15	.	CAWSVISRLSETQYF	TGTGCCTGGAGTGTGATTAGTAGACTGAGCGAGACCCAGTACTTC
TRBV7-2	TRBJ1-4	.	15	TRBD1	CASSPVTGGIEKLFF	TGTGCCAGCAGCCCCGTTACAGGGGGCATTGAAAAACTGTTTTTT
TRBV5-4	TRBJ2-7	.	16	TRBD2	CASSPGGQGGTYEQYF	TGTGCCAGCAGCCCGGGTGGGCAGGGAGGGACCTACGAGCAGTACTTC
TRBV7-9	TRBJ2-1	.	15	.	CASSRAANSYNEQFF	TGTGCCAGCAGCCGAGCGGCAAACTCCTACAATGAGCAGTTCTTC
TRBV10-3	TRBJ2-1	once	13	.	CAISERGYNEQFF	TGTGCCATCAGTGAGCGGGGCTACAATGAGCAGTTCTTC
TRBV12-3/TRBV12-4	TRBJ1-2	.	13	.	CASSSGDIYGYTF	TGTGCCAGCAGTTCCGGGGACATCTATGGCTACACCTTC
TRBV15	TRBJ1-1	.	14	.	CATSRGTGNTEAFF	TGTGCCACCAGCAGGGGTACAGGGAACACTGAAGCTTTCTTT
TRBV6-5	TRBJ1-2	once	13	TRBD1	CASLSTGAKGYTF	TGTGCCAGCCTTTCGACAGGGGCAAAAGGCTACACCTTC
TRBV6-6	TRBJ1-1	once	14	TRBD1	CASRRDTGDTEAFF	TGTGCCAGCAGAAGGGACACAGGGGACACTGAAGCTTTCTTT
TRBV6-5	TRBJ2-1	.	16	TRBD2	CASSLWTSGIFNEQFF	TGTGCCAGCAGTTTGTGGACTAGCGGGATCTTCAATGAGCAGTTCTTC
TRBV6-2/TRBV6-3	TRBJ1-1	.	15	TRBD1	CASSTQGTQNTEAFF	TGTGCCAGCAGTACACAGGGGACGCAGAACACTGAAGCTTTCTTT
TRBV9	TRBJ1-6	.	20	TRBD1	CASSVGAGGQGLSYNSPLHF	TGTGCCAGCAGCGTAGGCGCCGGGGGACAGGGTCTTTCCTATAATTCACCCCTCCACTTT
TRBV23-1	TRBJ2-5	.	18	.	CASSRFKTETIPGETQYF	TGCGCCAGCAGTCGATTTAAAACGGAGACCATCCCGGGAGAGACCCAGTACTTC
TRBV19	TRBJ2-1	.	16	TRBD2	CASSPTLAGGYNEQFF	TGTGCCAGTAGTCCTACCCTAGCGGGGGGGTACAATGAGCAGTTCTTC
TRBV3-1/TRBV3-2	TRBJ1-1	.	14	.	CASSQEDRNTEAFF	TGTGCCAGCAGCCAAGAGGACAGAAACACTGAAGCTTTCTTT
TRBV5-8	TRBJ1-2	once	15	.	CASSFGGFMAYGYTF	TGTGCCAGCAGCTTCGGGGGATTCATGGCGTATGGCTACACCTTC
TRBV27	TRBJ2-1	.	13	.	CASSLAFYNEQFF	TGTGCCAGCAGTTTAGCGTTCTACAATGAGCAGTTCTTC
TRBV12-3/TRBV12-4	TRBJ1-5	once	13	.	CASRGGASQPQHF	TGTGCCAGCAGGGGGGGGGCTAGTCAGCCCCAGCATTTT
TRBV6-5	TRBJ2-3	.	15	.	CASSPLRGLTDTQYF	TGTGCCAGCAGTCCCCTCCGGGGACTCACAGATACGCAGTATTTT
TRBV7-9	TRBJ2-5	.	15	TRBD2	CASSPPGTSKETQYF	TGTGCCAGCAGCCCCCCCGGGACTAGTAAAGAGACCCAGTACTTC
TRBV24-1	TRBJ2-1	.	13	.	CATSDSPQDEQFF	TGTGCCACCAGTGATTCTCCCCAGGATGAGCAGTTCTTC
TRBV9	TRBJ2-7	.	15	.	CASSVAGYGSYEQYF	TGTGCCAGCAGCGTAGCGGGATATGGGTCCTACGAGCAGTACTTC
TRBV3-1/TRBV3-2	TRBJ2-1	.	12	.	CASSQRDNEQFF	TGTGCCAGCAGCCAACGGGACAATGAGCAGTTCTTC
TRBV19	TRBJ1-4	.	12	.	CASSRSPEKLFF	TGTGCCAGTAGTCGCAGTCCCGAAAAACTGTTTTTT
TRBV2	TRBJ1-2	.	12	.	CASSQTEYGYTF	TGTGCCAGCAGCCAAACTGAGTATGGCTACACCTTC
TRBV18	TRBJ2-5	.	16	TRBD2	CASSPPPQRGEETQYF	TGTGCCAGCTCACCTCCCCCGCAGCGGGGAGAAGAGACCCAGTACTTC
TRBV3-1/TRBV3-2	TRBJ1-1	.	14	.	CASSQDRQGPGAFF	TGTGCCAGCAGCCAAGATAGGCAGGGGCCGGGGGCTTTCTTT
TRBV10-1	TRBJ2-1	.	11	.	CASSENTEQFF	TGCGCCAGCAGTGAGAACACCGAGCAGTTCTTC
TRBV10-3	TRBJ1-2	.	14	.	CAISAGPANYGYTF	TGTGCCATCAGTGCAGGGCCCGCTAACTATGGCTACACCTTC
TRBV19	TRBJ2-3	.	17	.	CASSTTLMTGRTDTQYF	TGTGCCAGTAGTACCACACTCATGACAGGACGCACAGATACGCAGTATTTT
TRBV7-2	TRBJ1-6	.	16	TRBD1	CASSLVMAGQNSPLHF	TGTGCCAGCAGCTTAGTTATGGCGGGACAGAATTCACCCCTCCACTTT
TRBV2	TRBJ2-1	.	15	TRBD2	CASSSGLAAYNEQFF	TGTGCCAGCAGCTCGGGACTAGCGGCATACAATGAGCAGTTCTTC
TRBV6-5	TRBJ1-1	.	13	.	CASRRALNTEAFF	TGTGCCAGCAGGCGCGCCTTGAACACTGAAGCTTTCTTT
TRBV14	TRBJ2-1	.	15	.	CASSTRQGAHNEQFF	TGTGCCAGCAGCACCCGACAAGGGGCACACAATGAGCAGTTCTTC
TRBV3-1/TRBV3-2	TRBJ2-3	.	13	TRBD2	CASSRTSDGTQYF	TGTGCCAGCAGCCGAACTAGCGATGGTACGCAGTATTTT
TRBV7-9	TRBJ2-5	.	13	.	CASSYGQQETQYF	TGTGCCAGCAGCTACGGACAGCAAGAGACCCAGTACTTC
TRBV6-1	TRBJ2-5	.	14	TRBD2	CASSETGGQETQYF	TGTGCCAGCAGTGAAACGGGGGGCCAAGAGACCCAGTACTTC
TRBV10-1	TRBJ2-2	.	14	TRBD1	CASRGQGEIGELFF	TGCGCCAGCAGGGGACAGGGGGAAATCGGGGAGCTGTTTTTT
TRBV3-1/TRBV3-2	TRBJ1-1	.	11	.	CASSQAKEAFF	TGTGCCAGCAGCCAAGCTAAAGAAGCTTTCTTT
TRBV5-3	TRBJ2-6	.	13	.	CANTGSGANVLTF	TGTGCCAACACAGGGTCTGGGGCCAACGTCCTGACTTTC
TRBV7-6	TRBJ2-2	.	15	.	CASSPRTGNTGELFF	TGTGCCAGCAGCCCCCGGACGGGAAACACCGGGGAGCTGTTTTTT
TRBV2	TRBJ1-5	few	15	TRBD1	CASRQGIHSNQPQHF	TGTGCCAGCCGACAGGGAATTCATAGCAATCAGCCCCAGCATTTT
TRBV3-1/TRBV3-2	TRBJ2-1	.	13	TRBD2	CASSPGLAGGHFF	TGTGCCAGCAGCCCGGGACTAGCGGGAGGGCACTTCTTC
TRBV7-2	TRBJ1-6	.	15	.	CASSLGQYSNSPLHF	TGTGCCAGCAGCTTAGGACAATACTCTAATTCACCCCTCCACTTT
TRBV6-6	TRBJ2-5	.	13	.	CASSTTGEETQYF	TGTGCCAGCAGTACAACGGGGGAAGAGACCCAGTACTTC
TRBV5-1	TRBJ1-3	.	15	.	CASSLGRTAGNTIYF	TGCGCCAGCAGCCTCGGACGGACAGCCGGAAACACCATATATTTT
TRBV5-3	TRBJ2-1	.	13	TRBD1	CARSRQGANEQFF	TGTGCCAGAAGCCGACAGGGGGCGAATGAGCAGTTCTTC
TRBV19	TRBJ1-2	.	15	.	CASSIGAGINYGYTF	TGTGCCAGTAGTATAGGGGCGGGTATCAACTATGGCTACACCTTC
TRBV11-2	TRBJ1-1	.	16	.	CASSERVFRGVTEAFF	TGTGCCAGCAGCGAAAGGGTATTCCGGGGAGTAACTGAAGCTTTCTTT
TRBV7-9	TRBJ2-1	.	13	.	CASSYQGGNEQFF	TGTGCCAGCAGCTATCAAGGAGGAAATGAGCAGTTCTTC
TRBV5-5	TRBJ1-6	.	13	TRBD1	CASSPDRGLPLHF	TGTGCCAGCAGCCCGGACAGGGGACTTCCCCTCCACTTT
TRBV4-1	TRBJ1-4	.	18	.	CASSQEGTGTRNLEKLFF	TGCGCCAGCAGCCAAGAAGGGACTGGGACCCGAAATTTGGAAAAACTGTTTTTT
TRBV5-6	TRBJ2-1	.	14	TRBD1	CASSRDRAYNEQFF	TGTGCCAGCAGCCGGGACAGGGCCTACAATGAGCAGTTCTTC
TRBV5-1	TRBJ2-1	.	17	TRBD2	CASSFEPSGSVYNEQFF	TGCGCCAGCAGCTTCGAACCTAGCGGGAGCGTGTACAATGAGCAGTTCTTC
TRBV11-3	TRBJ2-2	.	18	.	CASSLDLWVKPGTGELFF	TGTGCCAGCAGCTTAGATCTTTGGGTCAAGCCGGGGACCGGGGAGCTGTTTTTT
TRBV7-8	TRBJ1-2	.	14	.	CASSLFGQRYGYTF	TGTGCCAGCAGCCTCTTTGGACAGAGGTATGGCTACACCTTC
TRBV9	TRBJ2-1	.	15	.	CASSALETGYNEQFF	TGTGCCAGCAGCGCCCTCGAGACAGGTTACAATGAGCAGTTCTTC